The 30 T cell receptor beta chains reported below all come from one sample, sequenced in a study of T cells after yellow fever vaccination. In TCRdb, the 5' RACE reads were re-called with MiXCR into one record per CDR3 protein. Here the sample spans more than 300,000 distinct CDR3 sequences, about 10% being singletons. Material: CD4+ T cells sorted from PBMCs, obtained 45 days after the yellow fever booster vaccination. All receptors derive from a man between 18 and 35 years old who received the YFV17D yellow fever vaccine.

This clonotype has a handful of counts. The V call is TRBV14, the J call TRBJ2-3; TRBD2 matches 8 bases. Unmatched junction bases numbered 10, after V lost 1 base and J lost 1 base. This CDR3 region has 18 residues. From germline, CDR1 is SGHDN and CDR2 FVKESK. As DNA, the CDR3 is TGTGCCAGCAGCCAAGGAATTATGGCGGGGGGCGGCACAGATACGCAGTATTTT. The encoded protein is CASSQGIMAGGGTDTQYF.

V is TRBV3-1 and J is TRBJ1-4; D possibly corresponds to TRBD1 (6 bases). Germline V gives CDR1 LGHDT, CDR2 YNNKEL (reference sequence). The CDR3 sequence is 13 residues long. The V end was cut by 3 bases, the J end by 8 bases, with 10 bases between. In DNA form, the CDR3 reads TGTGCCAGCAGCCAGTTAGGGGGAGAAAAACTGTTTTTT. Protein sequence: CASSQLGGEKLFF.

This clonotype was seen a handful of times. The chain couples TRBV5-1 to TRBJ2-1, with 7 bases matching TRBD2. The trim removed 0 bases at V and 9 bases at J, leaving 6 bases unmatched. Germline CDR1 is SGHRS and CDR2 is YFSETQ. This CDR3 has 14 amino acids. This chain's CDR3 is CASSLVISGGEQFF. Written as DNA, the CDR3 is TGCGCCAGCAGCTTGGTAATATCGGGAGGTGAGCAGTTCTTC.

The chain has TRBV7-9 and TRBJ1-1; the D gene is possibly TRBD1 (6 bases). Trimming left V 7 bases short and J 2 bases short, with 11 bases between. CDR3 length: 13 residues. Germline CDR1 is SEHNR and CDR2 is FQNEAQ (reference sequence). This CDR3 is CASTDRPNTEAFF. The CDR3 bases are TGTGCCAGCACGGACAGACCTAACACTGAAGCTTTCTTT.

This clonotype was detected many times. The rearrangement links TRBV18 to TRBJ1-5; D not resolved. The germline CDR1 and CDR2 sequences are KGHSH and LQKENI. The V end was cut by 2 bases, the J end by 0 bases, with 8 bases between. This CDR3 has 15 residues. CDR3 nucleotide sequence: TGTGCCAGCTCACCAGCTTGGGTTAGCAATCAGCCCCAGCATTTT. Protein product: CASSPAWVSNQPQHF.

This clonotype appeared many times. The chain has TRBV20-1 and TRBJ1-5; D is possibly TRBD1 (5 bases). The V gene's germline CDR1 is DFQATT and CDR2 SNEGSKA (reference sequence). The CDR3 has 13 amino acids. V was clipped by 1 base and J by 10 bases, with 14 bases between them. The CDR3 reads CSARGRDERPQHF. DNA for the CDR3: TGCAGTGCTAGAGGCAGGGATGAAAGACCCCAGCATTTT.

This clonotype was seen more than once but under ten times. The CDR3: CASAPVQRGYTGELFF. For the CDR3, the DNA is TGTGCCAGCGCTCCCGTCCAGCGGGGTTACACCGGGGAGCTGTTTTTT. The chain couples TRBV6-2 or TRBV6-3 to TRBJ2-2, with TRBD2 matching over 7 bases. Unmatched junction bases numbered 12, after V lost 8 bases and J lost 3 bases. This CDR3 comprises 16 residues. Germline V gives CDR1 MNHEY, CDR2 SVGEGT.

The sample holds a few counts of this clonotype. The rearrangement links TRBV4-2 to TRBJ1-2; possibly TRBD1 for D (6 bases). Germline CDR1 and CDR2: LGHNA and YNFKEQ. Trimming cost V 0 bases and J 4 bases, with 12 bases left between them. The CDR3 sequence is 15 residues long. The CDR3 protein is CASSQEVHRAYGYTF. CDR3 sequence (DNA): TGTGCCAGCAGCCAAGAGGTTCACAGGGCCTATGGCTACACCTTC.

This clonotype was picked up many times. The genes are TRBV5-1 and TRBJ1-6; D gene uncertain. The CDR3 spans 13 residues. Germline V gene sequence: CDR1 SGHRS, CDR2 YFSETQ. V lost 0 bases and J 7 bases, leaving 5 bases between the germline ends. CDR3 bases: TGCGCCAGCAGCTTGGACCAGAATTCACCCCTCCACTTT. Encoded protein: CASSLDQNSPLHF. Full variable domain (remainder filled in from reference TRBV5-1 and TRBJ1-6): KAGVTQTPRYLIKTRGQQVTLSCSPISGHRSVSWYQQTPGQGLQFLFEYFSETQRNKGNFPGRFSGRQFSNSRSEMNVSTLELGDSALYLCASSLDQNSPLHFGNGTRLTVT.

This clonotype was picked up a small number of times. The chain recombines TRBV20-1 with TRBJ2-1; TRBD1 matches at 10 bases. The CDR3 covers 13 residues. Germline assignment: CDR1 DFQATT and CDR2 SNEGSKA (reference sequence). The trim removed 4 bases at V and 7 bases at J, leaving 4 bases unmatched. The CDR3 DNA sequence: TGCAGTGCTATTGACAGGGGGCCTAATGAGCAGTTCTTC. Protein product: CSAIDRGPNEQFF.

The chain recombines TRBV5-1 with TRBJ1-1, with D possibly matching TRBD1 (5 bases). CDR3 length: 16 residues. Germline V CDR1 and CDR2: SGHRS, YFSETQ. Trimming removed 0 bases from V and 6 bases from J, with 18 bases in between. The CDR3 DNA reads as TGCGCCAGCAGCTTGGCCCCCGCGGGCGGGGGTTCTGAAGCTTTCTTT. Translated: CASSLAPAGGGSEAFF.

The rearrangement uses TRBV5-4 and TRBJ1-4, with TRBD1 as a possible D gene (5 bases). Between the trimmed V and J ends, which lost 2 bases and 7 bases, there was a span of 18 bases. This CDR3 has 16 residues. Per the germline V gene, CDR1 is SGHNT and CDR2 is YYREEE (reference sequence). The CDR3 protein is CASSFRAGAGGEKLFF. The CDR3 region has the DNA TGTGCCAGCAGCTTTCGAGCCGGCGCTGGGGGTGAAAAACTGTTTTTT.

This chain links TRBV5-5 with TRBJ2-3; D might be TRBD1 (6 bases). Germline values: CDR1 SGHKS, CDR2 YYEKEE (reference sequence). CDR3 size: 18 residues. V was trimmed by 4 bases and J by 2 bases, leaving 23 bases between them. CDR3 DNA: TGTGCCAGCAGCCTTCGGTGGGGGACACGTCTGTTCACAGATACGCAGTATTTT. This gives the protein CASSLRWGTRLFTDTQYF.

This clonotype was counted a few times. The chain recombines TRBV6-6 with TRBJ1-6, with TRBD1 matching 7 bases. The trim removed 5 bases at V and 6 bases at J, leaving 4 bases unmatched. Germline CDR1 is MNHNY and CDR2 is SVGAGI (reference sequence). The CDR3 totals 14 residues. CDR3 loop: CASSPGQTNSPLHF. The CDR3 bases are TGTGCCAGCAGTCCGGGACAGACTAATTCACCCCTCCACTTT.

The sample holds many counts of this clonotype. The genes are TRBV5-1 and TRBJ1-4; 7 bases match TRBD1. The germline V gene encodes CDR1 SGHRS and CDR2 YFSETQ. The CDR3 contains 15 residues. J lost 0 bases, V lost 3 bases, and 2 bases had no gene match. CDR3 protein: CASSSGQPTNEKLFF. In DNA, the CDR3 is TGCGCCAGCAGCTCGGGACAGCCAACTAATGAAAAACTGTTTTTT.

This clonotype occurred many times. The chain couples TRBV10-1 to TRBJ1-1; no clear D. The CDR3 is 13 residues long. Germline CDR1 reads WNHNN; CDR2 reads SYGVQD (reference sequence). The V and J ends lost 4 bases and 0 bases respectively, with 6 bases between them. CDR3 sequence: CASSAGLNTEAFF. DNA of the CDR3: TGCGCCAGCAGTGCAGGACTGAACACTGAAGCTTTCTTT.

In its sample, this clonotype was seen a few times. This chain joins TRBV6-5 and TRBJ1-2, with TRBD1 matching over 8 bases. The CDR3 spans 13 residues. Germline V gene sequence: CDR1 MNHEY, CDR2 SVGAGI. Trimming cost V 6 bases and J 8 bases; bases outside gene matches: 8. CDR3 DNA: TGTGCCAGCAGCCGGGTAACAGGGGGAGGCTACACCTTC. Residues: CASSRVTGGGYTF.

The chain's CDR3 is CASSQEVFSGSSYEQYF. CDR3 in DNA: TGTGCCAGCAGCCAAGAGGTTTTTAGCGGCAGCTCCTACGAGCAGTACTTC. V is TRBV4-2 and J is TRBJ2-7; TRBD2 might be the D (6 bases). Germline V lookup: CDR1 LGHNA, CDR2 YNFKEQ. There are 17 residues in the CDR3. V lost 0 bases, J lost 0 bases, and 15 bases lay in between.

This clonotype was seen more than once but under ten times. The gene calls are TRBV10-3 and TRBJ1-1, with D maybe TRBD1 (6 bases). The germline V and J ends were trimmed by 5 bases and 7 bases, with 14 bases remaining between them. In germline, CDR1 is ENHRY, CDR2 SYGVKD. The CDR3 runs to 13 residues. In nucleotides, the CDR3 is TGTGCCATCAGTTCGGACAGTATCTTTGAAGCTTTCTTT. Amino acids: CAISSDSIFEAFF.

This clonotype turned up a few times. This chain joins TRBV5-1 and TRBJ1-2; TRBD1 matches at 9 bases. Germline V lookup: CDR1 SGHRS, CDR2 YFSETQ. V gave up 4 bases and J gave up 7 bases; unmatched junction bases: 8. The CDR3 consists of 14 residues. In DNA, the CDR3 is TGCGCCAGCAGCAGCCGGACAGGGGTAGCTGGCTACACCTTC. Translating it yields CASSSRTGVAGYTF.

This chain joins TRBV5-1 and TRBJ1-5; 9 bases agree with TRBD1. The CDR3 loop spans 15 amino acids. Losses at the gene ends were 4 bases for V and 6 bases for J; bases not matched to a gene: 8. Germline CDR1 reads SGHRS; CDR2 reads YFSETQ. The DNA of the CDR3 is TGCGCCAGCAGCGCCGGGACAGGGTCTAGTCAGCCCCAGCATTTT. This translates into CASSAGTGSSQPQHF.

The chain employs TRBV13 and TRBJ2-1; no clear D gene. The ends were cut back, 5 bases at V and 5 bases at J, with 16 bases in the middle. The CDR3 covers 15 residues. The germline V gene has CDR1 PRHDT and CDR2 FYEKMQ (reference sequence). This CDR3 reads CASSPPITHNNEQFF. The CDR3 DNA reads as TGTGCCAGCAGCCCCCCCATTACCCACAACAATGAGCAGTTCTTC.

A few counts support this clonotype. The chain joins TRBV12-3 or TRBV12-4 to TRBJ1-5, with 7 bases matching TRBD1. The junction had 7 bases not matched to a gene; V was cut back by 3 bases and J by 5 bases. This CDR3 region has 15 residues. The CDR3 bases are TGTGCCAGCAGTTTTAGTCGACAGGGCTATCAGCCCCAGCATTTT. This sequence encodes CASSFSRQGYQPQHF.

This clonotype was observed a few times. The chain combines TRBV20-1 with TRBJ1-2, with D tentatively TRBD1 (5 bases). The germline CDR1 and CDR2 sequences are DFQATT and SNEGSKA (reference sequence). Trimming stripped 7 bases from V and 8 bases from J, with 5 bases between. The CDR3 extends over 8 amino acids. In DNA form, the CDR3 reads TGCAGTGGGGGCGGCTACACCTTC. Amino acid sequence: CSGGGYTF.

The V and J genes are TRBV6-5 and TRBJ2-7; a weak D match, TRBD1 (5 bases). The CDR3 is made up of 13 amino acids. V was cut by 5 bases and J by 6 bases, with 14 bases left in between. Germline CDR1 is MNHEY and CDR2 is SVGAGI. The CDR3 DNA follows: TGTGCCAGCAGTCGGGCCAGGGCGAGCGAGCAGTACGTC. Encoded protein: CASSRARASEQYV.

The chain carries TRBV20-1 and TRBJ2-4; D may correspond to TRBD1 or TRBD2 (5 bases each). The V gene lost 3 bases and the J gene lost 1 base, with 10 bases spanning the gap. The CDR3 length is 14 residues. Per germline, CDR1 DFQATT and CDR2 SNEGSKA (reference sequence). CDR3: CSASKGTAKNIQYF. The CDR3 DNA follows: TGCAGTGCTAGTAAGGGGACGGCCAAAAACATTCAGTACTTC.

This clonotype was counted a few times. J is TRBJ1-2 and V is TRBV5-1; D is undetermined. The CDR3 sequence is 15 residues long. Germline values: CDR1 SGHRS, CDR2 YFSETQ. V was cut by 1 base and J by 0 bases, with 10 bases left in between. Here the CDR3 reads CASSLRQPPNYGYTF. CDR3 nucleotide sequence: TGCGCCAGCAGCTTGAGGCAGCCGCCTAACTATGGCTACACCTTC.

The rearrangement joins TRBV6-1 to TRBJ1-4, with no clear D. Germline values: CDR1 MNHNS, CDR2 SASEGT. Trimming cost V 3 bases and J 8 bases, with 10 bases left between them. The CDR3 is 13 amino acids. CDR3 sequence (DNA): TGTGCCAGCAGTGAGCCCCCAGTGGAAAAACTGTTTTTT. Its protein product is CASSEPPVEKLFF.

This clonotype was detected only a few times. The chain uses TRBV6-1 and TRBJ2-2; D is unclear. Germline V gene sequence: CDR1 MNHNS, CDR2 SASEGT. V was shortened by 8 bases and J by 1 base, with 8 bases between the two germline ends. This CDR3 is 13 amino acids long. The CDR3 here is CASLGKNTGELFF. The CDR3 coding sequence is TGTGCCAGCCTAGGCAAGAACACCGGGGAGCTGTTTTTT.

The genes are TRBV6-2 or TRBV6-3 and TRBJ2-7, with 7 bases matching TRBD1. Germline lookup yields CDR1 MNHEY and CDR2 SVGEGT. The CDR3 is 15 amino acids. The V gene end was trimmed by 4 bases and the J gene end by 0 bases; junction bases not matched to a gene: 6. CDR3 sequence (DNA): TGTGCCAGCAGTTCCGGGACAGCAAACTCCTACGAGCAGTACGTC. Translating it yields CASSSGTANSYEQYV.